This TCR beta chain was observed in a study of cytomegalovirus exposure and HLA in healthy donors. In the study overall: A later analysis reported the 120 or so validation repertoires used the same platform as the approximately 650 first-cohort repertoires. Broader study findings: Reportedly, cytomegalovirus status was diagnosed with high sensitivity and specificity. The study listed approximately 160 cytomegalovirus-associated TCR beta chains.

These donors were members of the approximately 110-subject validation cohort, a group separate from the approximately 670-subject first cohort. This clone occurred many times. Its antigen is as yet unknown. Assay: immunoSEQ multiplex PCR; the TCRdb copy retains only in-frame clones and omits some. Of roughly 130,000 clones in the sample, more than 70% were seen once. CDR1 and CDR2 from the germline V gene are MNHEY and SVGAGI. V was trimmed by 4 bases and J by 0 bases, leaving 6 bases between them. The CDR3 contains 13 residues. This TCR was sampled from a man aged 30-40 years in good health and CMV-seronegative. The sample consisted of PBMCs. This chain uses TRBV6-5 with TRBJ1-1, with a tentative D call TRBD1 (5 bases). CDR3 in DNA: TGTGCCAGCAGTTCAGGGTTGAACACTGAAGCTTTCTTT. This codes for CASSSGLNTEAFF.